A selection of T cell receptor beta chains follows, all from one sample in a study of cytomegalovirus exposure and HLA in healthy donors. Assay: immunoSEQ multiplex PCR; the TCRdb copy retains only in-frame clones and omits some. The sample carries roughly 240,000 clones, 70% to 90% recorded once. Specimen: PBMCs. Receptor source: a girl aged 2-15 years in good health and CMV-seronegative. CDR3s include the opening cysteine and the closing phenylalanine or tryptophan. Fields, in order: clone size, D gene, V gene, J gene, CDR3 protein, CDR3 DNA. The D gene is left open where the match is weak. A clone size is listed for some rows: how often the clone was seen (once, few, many), or a class if it is expanded.

>once|NA|TRBV6-1|TRBJ2-5
CASSQAETQYF
TGTGCCAGCTCACAGGCTGAGACCCAGTACTTC
>NA|TRBD1|TRBV30|TRBJ2-7
CAWTLGQAIEQYF
TGTGCCTGGACTCTGGGACAGGCTATCGAGCAGTACTTC
>NA|NA|TRBV5-6|TRBJ2-3
CASSLVRAGDTQYF
TGTGCCAGCAGCTTGGTCAGGGCTGGAGATACGCAGTATTTT
>NA|TRBD1|TRBV6-5|TRBJ1-1
CASRPDRDTEAFF
TGTGCCAGCCGACCGGACAGGGACACTGAAGCTTTCTTT
>NA|TRBD2|TRBV4-1|TRBJ2-5
CASRRVAGGLKETQYF
TGCGCCAGCAGGAGGGTAGCGGGGGGGCTCAAAGAGACCCAGTACTTC
>NA|TRBD2|TRBV5-4|TRBJ2-1
CASSGGLAGEQFF
TGTGCCAGCAGCGGGGGACTAGCGGGTGAGCAGTTCTTC
>NA|TRBD1|TRBV4-1|TRBJ1-2
CASSQQTGASYGYTF
TGCGCCAGCAGCCAGCAAACAGGGGCAAGCTATGGCTACACCTTC
>NA|NA|TRBV15|TRBJ1-4
CATSALATNEKLFF
TGTGCCACCAGCGCGCTTGCAACTAATGAAAAACTGTTTTTT
>NA|TRBD1|TRBV29-1|TRBJ2-3
CSTPTGALTDTQYF
TGCAGCACGCCGACAGGGGCGCTCACAGATACGCAGTATTTT
>NA|NA|TRBV7-8|TRBJ1-6
CASSHLRQGNSPLHF
TGTGCCAGCAGCCATTTGCGGCAGGGGAATTCACCCCTCCACTTT
>NA|TRBD1|TRBV19|TRBJ1-5
CASGDRGSNQPQHF
TGTGCCAGTGGGGACAGGGGAAGCAATCAGCCCCAGCATTTT
>once|NA|TRBV5-1|TRBJ2-7
CASSFGSAYEQYF
TGCGCCAGCAGCTTCGGTAGCGCCTACGAGCAGTACTTC
>NA|NA|TRBV29-1|TRBJ2-7
CSVAVIQSEQYF
TGCAGCGTTGCGGTTATTCAAAGCGAGCAGTACTTC
>NA|TRBD2|TRBV2|TRBJ2-3
CASSVGLAGGSTDTQYF
TGTGCCAGCAGTGTGGGACTAGCGGGGGGGAGCACAGATACGCAGTATTTT
>few|NA|TRBV27|TRBJ2-1
CASSLSGRGNEQFF
TGTGCCAGCAGTTTATCTGGGAGGGGGAATGAGCAGTTCTTC
>once|TRBD2|TRBV7-2|TRBJ2-1
CASRRVAGGHEQFF
TGTGCCAGCCGGCGGGTCGCGGGGGGGCATGAGCAGTTCTTC
>NA|NA|TRBV6-5|TRBJ1-3
CASSWGGARGNTIYF
TGTGCCAGCAGTTGGGGAGGGGCGCGGGGAAACACCATATATTTT
>NA|NA|TRBV27|TRBJ2-3
CASSPGPDTQYF
TGTGCCAGCAGTCCCGGTCCAGATACGCAGTATTTT
>NA|TRBD2|TRBV27|TRBJ2-3
CASSSREGYTDTQYF
TGTGCCAGCAGTTCCCGGGAGGGGTACACAGATACGCAGTATTTT
>NA|TRBD2|TRBV7-8|TRBJ2-1
CASSLGGGRGYNEQFF
TGTGCCAGCAGCTTAGGGGGCGGGAGGGGGTACAATGAGCAGTTCTTC
>NA|NA|TRBV10-1|TRBJ1-1
CATMGQEAFF
TGCGCCACCATGGGGCAGGAAGCTTTCTTT
>once|TRBD1|TRBV6-4|TRBJ2-5
CASQPAGQGSETQYF
TGTGCCAGCCAACCCGCCGGACAGGGTAGCGAGACCCAGTACTTC
>few|TRBD2|TRBV5-1|TRBJ2-2
CASSLNPGGGATGELFF
TGCGCCAGCAGCTTGAATCCCGGCGGGGGGGCAACCGGGGAGCTGTTTTTT
>once|TRBD1|TRBV7-9|TRBJ1-4
CASREQGANEKLFF
TGTGCCAGCAGGGAACAGGGGGCGAATGAAAAACTGTTTTTT
>NA|TRBD1|TRBV7-9|TRBJ1-1
CASSLRTGGTEAFF
TGTGCCAGCAGCTTAAGGACAGGGGGTACTGAAGCTTTCTTT
>NA|TRBD1|TRBV18|TRBJ1-3
CASSRGTGSGNTIYF
TGTGCCAGCTCACGAGGGACAGGGTCTGGAAACACCATATATTTT
>once|NA|TRBV5-1|TRBJ2-2
CASSRTGTSSTGELFF
TGCGCCAGCAGCCGAACAGGGACCTCGAGCACCGGGGAGCTGTTTTTT
>NA|NA|TRBV15|TRBJ2-5
CATGKGTGVGETQYF
TGTGCCACCGGGAAGGGGACGGGAGTAGGGGAGACCCAGTACTTC